This T cell receptor (beta chain) comes out of a study of cytomegalovirus exposure and HLA in healthy donors. Study details: Earlier work reported some 110 million unique TCR beta sequences from about 200 million T cells.

With 60 Vbeta and 13 Jbeta primers, the PCR was carried out. Some clones are missing from TCRdb's copy, which holds only in-frame ones; the method was immunoSEQ multiplex PCR. The table includes about 140,000 clones, around 59% detected once. The sequence came from a male donor in good health and CMV-seronegative. Sequenced material: PBMCs.

CDR3 residues: CASSRTTDSNQPQHF. CDR3 bases: TGTGCCAGCAGCCGAACGACAGATAGCAATCAGCCCCAGCATTTT. The V call is TRBV25-1, the J call TRBJ1-5; tentatively, D is TRBD1 (5 bases). V lost 6 bases and J lost 0, with 12 bases in between. The CDR3 length is 15 residues. The V gene's germline CDR1 is MGHDK and CDR2 SYGVNS. Combining the CDR3 with reference TRBV25-1 and TRBJ1-5 gives the whole variable domain EADIYQTPRYLVIGTGKKITLECSQTMGHDKMYWYQQDPGMELHLIHYSYGVNSTEKGDLSSESTVSRIRTEHFPLTLESARPSHTSQYLCASSRTTDSNQPQHFGDGTRLSIL.